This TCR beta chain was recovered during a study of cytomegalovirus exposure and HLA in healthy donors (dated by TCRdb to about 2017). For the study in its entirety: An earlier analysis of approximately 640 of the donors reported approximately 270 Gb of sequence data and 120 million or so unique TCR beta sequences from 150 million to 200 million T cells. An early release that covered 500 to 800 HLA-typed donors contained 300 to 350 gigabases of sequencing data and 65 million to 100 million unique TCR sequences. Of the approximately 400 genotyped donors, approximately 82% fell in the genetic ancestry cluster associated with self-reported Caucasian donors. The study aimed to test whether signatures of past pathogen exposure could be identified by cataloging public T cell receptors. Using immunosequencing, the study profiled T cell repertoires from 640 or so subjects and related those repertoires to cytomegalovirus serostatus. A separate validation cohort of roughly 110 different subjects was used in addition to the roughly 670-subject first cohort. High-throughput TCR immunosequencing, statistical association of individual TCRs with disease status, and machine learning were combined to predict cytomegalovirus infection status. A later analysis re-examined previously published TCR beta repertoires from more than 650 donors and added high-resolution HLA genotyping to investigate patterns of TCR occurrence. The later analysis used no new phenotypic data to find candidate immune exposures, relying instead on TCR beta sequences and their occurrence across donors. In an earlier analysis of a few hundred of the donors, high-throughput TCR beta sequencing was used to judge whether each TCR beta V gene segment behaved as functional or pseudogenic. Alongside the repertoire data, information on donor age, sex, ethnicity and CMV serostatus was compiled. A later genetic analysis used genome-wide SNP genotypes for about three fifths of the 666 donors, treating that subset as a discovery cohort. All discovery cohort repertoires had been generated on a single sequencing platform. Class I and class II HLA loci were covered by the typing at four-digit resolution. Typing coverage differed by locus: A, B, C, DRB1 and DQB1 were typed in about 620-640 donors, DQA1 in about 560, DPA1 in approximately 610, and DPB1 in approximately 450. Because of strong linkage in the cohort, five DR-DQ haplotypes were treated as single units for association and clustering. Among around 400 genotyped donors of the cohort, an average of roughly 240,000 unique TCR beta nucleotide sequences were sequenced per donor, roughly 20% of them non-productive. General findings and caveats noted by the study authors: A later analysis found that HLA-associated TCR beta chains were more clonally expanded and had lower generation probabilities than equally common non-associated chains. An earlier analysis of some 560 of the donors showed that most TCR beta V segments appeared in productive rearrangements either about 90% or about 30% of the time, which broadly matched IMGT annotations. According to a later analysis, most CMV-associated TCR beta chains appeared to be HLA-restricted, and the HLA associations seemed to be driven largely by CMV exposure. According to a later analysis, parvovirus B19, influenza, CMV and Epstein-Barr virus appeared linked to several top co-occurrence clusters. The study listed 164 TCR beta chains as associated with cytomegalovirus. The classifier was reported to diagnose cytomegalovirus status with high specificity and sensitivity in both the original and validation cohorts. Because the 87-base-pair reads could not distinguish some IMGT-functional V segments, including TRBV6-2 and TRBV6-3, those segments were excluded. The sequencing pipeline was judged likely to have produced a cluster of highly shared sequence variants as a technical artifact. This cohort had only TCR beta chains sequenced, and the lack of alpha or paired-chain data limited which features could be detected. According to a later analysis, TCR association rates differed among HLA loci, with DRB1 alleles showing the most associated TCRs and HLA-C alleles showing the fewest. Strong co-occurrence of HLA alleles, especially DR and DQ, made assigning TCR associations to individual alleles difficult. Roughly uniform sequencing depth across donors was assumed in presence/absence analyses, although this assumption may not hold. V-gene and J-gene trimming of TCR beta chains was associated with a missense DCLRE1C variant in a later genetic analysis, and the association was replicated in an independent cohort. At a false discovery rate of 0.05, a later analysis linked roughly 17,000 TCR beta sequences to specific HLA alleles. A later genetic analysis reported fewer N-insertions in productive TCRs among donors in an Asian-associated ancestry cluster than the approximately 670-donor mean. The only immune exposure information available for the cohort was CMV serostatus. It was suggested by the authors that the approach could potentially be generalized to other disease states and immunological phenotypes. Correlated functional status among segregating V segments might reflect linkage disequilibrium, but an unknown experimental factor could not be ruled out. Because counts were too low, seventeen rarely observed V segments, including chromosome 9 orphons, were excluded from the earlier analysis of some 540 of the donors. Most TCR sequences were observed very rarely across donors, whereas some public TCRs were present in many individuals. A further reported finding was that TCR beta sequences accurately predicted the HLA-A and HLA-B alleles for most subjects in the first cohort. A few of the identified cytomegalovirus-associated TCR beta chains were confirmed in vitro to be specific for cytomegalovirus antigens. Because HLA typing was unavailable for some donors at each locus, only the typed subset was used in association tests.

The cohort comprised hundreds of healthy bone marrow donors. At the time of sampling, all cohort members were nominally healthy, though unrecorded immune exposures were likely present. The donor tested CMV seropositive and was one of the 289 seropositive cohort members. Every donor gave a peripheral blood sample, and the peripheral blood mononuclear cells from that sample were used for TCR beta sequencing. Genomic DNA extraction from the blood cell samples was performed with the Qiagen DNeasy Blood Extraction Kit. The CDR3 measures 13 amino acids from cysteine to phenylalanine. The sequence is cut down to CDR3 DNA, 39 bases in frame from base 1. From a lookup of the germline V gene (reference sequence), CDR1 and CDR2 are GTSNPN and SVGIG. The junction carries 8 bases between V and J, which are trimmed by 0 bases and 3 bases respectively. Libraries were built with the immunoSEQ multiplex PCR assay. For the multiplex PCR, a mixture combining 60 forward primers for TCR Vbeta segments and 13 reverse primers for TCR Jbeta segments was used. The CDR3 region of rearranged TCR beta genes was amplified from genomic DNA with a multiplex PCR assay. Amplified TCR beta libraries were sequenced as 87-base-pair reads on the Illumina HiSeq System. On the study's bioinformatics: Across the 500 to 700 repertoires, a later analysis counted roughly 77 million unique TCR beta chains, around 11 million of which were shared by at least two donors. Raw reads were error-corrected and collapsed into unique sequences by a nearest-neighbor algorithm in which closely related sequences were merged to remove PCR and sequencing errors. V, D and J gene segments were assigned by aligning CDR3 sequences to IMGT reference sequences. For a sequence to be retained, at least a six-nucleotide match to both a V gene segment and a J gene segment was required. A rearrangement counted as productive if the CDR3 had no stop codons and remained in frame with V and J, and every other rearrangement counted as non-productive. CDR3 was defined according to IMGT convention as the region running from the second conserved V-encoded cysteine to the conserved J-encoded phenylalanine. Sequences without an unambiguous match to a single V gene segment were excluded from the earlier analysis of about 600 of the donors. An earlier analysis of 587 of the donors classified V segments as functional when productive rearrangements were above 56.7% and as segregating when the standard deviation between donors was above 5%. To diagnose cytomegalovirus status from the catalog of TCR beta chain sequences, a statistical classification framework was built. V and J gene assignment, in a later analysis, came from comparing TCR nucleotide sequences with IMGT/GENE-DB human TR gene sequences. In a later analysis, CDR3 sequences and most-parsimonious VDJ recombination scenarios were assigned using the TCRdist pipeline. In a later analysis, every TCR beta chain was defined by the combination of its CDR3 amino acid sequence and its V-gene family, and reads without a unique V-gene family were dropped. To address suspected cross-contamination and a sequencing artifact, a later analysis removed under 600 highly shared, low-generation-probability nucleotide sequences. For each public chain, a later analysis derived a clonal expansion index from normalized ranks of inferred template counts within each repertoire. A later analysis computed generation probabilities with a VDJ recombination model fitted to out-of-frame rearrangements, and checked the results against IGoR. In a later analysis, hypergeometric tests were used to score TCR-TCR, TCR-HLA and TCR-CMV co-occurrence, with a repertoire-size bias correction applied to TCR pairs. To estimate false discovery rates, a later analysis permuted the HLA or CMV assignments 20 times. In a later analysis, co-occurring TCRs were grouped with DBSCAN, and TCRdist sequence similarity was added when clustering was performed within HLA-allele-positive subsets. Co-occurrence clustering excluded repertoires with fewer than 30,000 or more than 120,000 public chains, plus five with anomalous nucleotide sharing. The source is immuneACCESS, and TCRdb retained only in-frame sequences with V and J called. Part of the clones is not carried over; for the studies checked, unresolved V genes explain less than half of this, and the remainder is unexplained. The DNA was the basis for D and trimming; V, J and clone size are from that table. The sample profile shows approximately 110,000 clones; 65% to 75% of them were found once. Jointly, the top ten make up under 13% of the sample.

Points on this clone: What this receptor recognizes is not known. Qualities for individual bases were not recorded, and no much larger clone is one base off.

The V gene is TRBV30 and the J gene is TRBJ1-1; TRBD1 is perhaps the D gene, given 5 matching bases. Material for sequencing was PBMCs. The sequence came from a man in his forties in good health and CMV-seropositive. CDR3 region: CAWSVGAYTEAFF. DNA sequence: TGTGCCTGGAGTGTAGGGGCTTACACTGAAGCTTTCTTT.